These 2 T cell receptor beta chains originate from one sample sequenced in a study of shared clonotypes between healthy human individuals. CD8 cells regarded as naive lacked CD45RO, were positively chosen for CCR7, and omitted terminally differentiated effector memory CD45RA+ cells. The protocol was immunoSEQ multiplex PCR, while the TCRdb copy is restricted to in-frame clones and leaves out a portion. The data show about 2 million clones, less than 95% seen once. The sequenced material came from naive CD8+ T cells sorted from blood. The source is a man between 18 and 35 years old in good health.

V usage is TRBV6-1 and J usage is TRBJ2-7, with 7 bases fitting TRBD1. The germline CDR1 and CDR2 sequences are MNHNS and SASEGT. The CDR3 loop spans 14 amino acids. After removal of 2 bases from V and 2 bases from J, the junction contained 3 bases not matched to a gene. The CDR3 DNA follows: TGTGCCAGCAGTGAAAAGACAGGGCCCTACGAGCAGTACTTC. Its protein product is CASSEKTGPYEQYF.

This sequence joins TRBV29-1 and TRBJ2-3; the D gene is possibly TRBD2 (5 bases). Germline lookup yields CDR1 SQVTM and CDR2 ANQGSEA. CDR3 length equals 14 residues. The V end lost 0 bases, the J end lost 4 bases, and 11 bases lay between the germline ends. CDR3 bases: TGCAGCGTTGAAGACGGGGAGACCCCAGATACGCAGTATTTT. Translated: CSVEDGETPDTQYF.